Listed below are T cell receptor beta chains from one sample, sequenced in a study of beta chain features in type 1 diabetes. Generated by immunoSEQ multiplex PCR, the TCRdb table keeps only in-frame clones and is missing some. The sample records about 930,000 clones, 17% being singletons. Specimen: naive CD4+ T cells from blood. The receptors shown here come from a woman under 30 in good health. The CDR3 runs from the conserved cysteine through the conserved F or W. The order of the fields is D gene, J gene, V gene, clone size, CDR3 protein, CDR3 DNA. The D gene is left open where the match is weak. Size values are once, few and many counts, or a class for expanded clones, and some rows have none.

- TRBJ2-1 TRBV13 few CASSRLVGEQFF TGTGCCAGCAGCAGACTAGTTGGTGAGCAGTTCTTC
TRBD1 TRBJ2-5 TRBV7-3 - CASSLTPGQGRETQYF TGTGCCAGCAGCTTAACGCCCGGACAGGGTAGGGAGACCCAGTACTTC
TRBD1 TRBJ2-5 TRBV5-1 - CASSFGTEETQYF TGCGCCAGCAGCTTCGGGACAGAAGAGACCCAGTACTTC
TRBD2 TRBJ2-3 TRBV7-3 few CASSLSSGRSDTQYF TGTGCCAGCAGCTTATCAAGCGGGAGGTCAGATACGCAGTATTTT
- TRBJ1-1 TRBV4-3 few CASSQDRNTEAFF TGCGCTAGCAGCCAAGACAGGAACACTGAAGCTTTCTTT
TRBD1 TRBJ2-1 TRBV12-5 few CASGIGQGYNEQFF TGTGCTAGCGGGATAGGACAGGGCTACAATGAGCAGTTCTTC
- TRBJ1-2 TRBV4-3 - CASSQDGKARTYGYTF TGCGCCAGCAGCCAAGACGGGAAGGCCCGGACCTATGGCTACACCTTC
- TRBJ1-1 TRBV4-1 few CASSQDRGSERDTEAFF TGCGCCAGCAGCCAAGATAGGGGCTCGGAGAGAGACACTGAAGCTTTCTTT
- TRBJ1-2 TRBV28 - CASSLQGPYGYTF TGTGCCAGCAGCCTACAGGGCCCTTATGGCTACACCTTC
TRBD2 TRBJ2-1 TRBV11-1 few CASSLSAGGPNEQFF TGTGCCAGCAGCTTATCTGCGGGAGGGCCCAATGAGCAGTTCTTC
- TRBJ2-1 TRBV5-4 - CASSFDPRYNEQFF TGTGCCAGCAGCTTTGATCCACGATACAATGAGCAGTTCTTC
TRBD1 TRBJ2-1 TRBV28 few CASSSEQGAGYNEQFF TGTGCCAGCAGTTCGGAACAGGGGGCAGGGTACAATGAGCAGTTCTTC
- TRBJ2-1 TRBV21-1 few CASESSGRAGNEQFF TGTGCCAGCGAGAGTAGCGGGAGGGCCGGGAATGAGCAGTTCTTC
- TRBJ2-7 TRBV9 - CASSVGFGIVYEQYF TGTGCCAGCAGCGTAGGGTTCGGGATTGTCTACGAGCAGTACTTC
- TRBJ2-7 TRBV19 - CASSEHGATRSHEQYF TGTGCCAGTAGTGAGCACGGGGCCACCCGGAGCCACGAGCAGTACTTC
TRBD2 TRBJ2-1 TRBV15 - CATSGGSGLAPSYNEQFF TGTGCCACCAGCGGAGGTAGTGGACTAGCGCCCTCCTACAATGAGCAGTTCTTC
- TRBJ1-4 TRBV7-2 few CASSSLEGGNEKLFF TGTGCCAGCAGCTCCCTGGAGGGAGGGAATGAAAAACTGTTTTTT
TRBD2 TRBJ2-1 TRBV9 - CASSPRGDLSSYNEQFF TGTGCCAGCAGCCCACGGGGGGACCTTAGCTCCTACAATGAGCAGTTCTTC
- TRBJ1-5 TRBV18 once CASSPVPANEQPQHF TGTGCCAGCTCACCCGTCCCAGCCAATGAGCAGCCCCAGCATTTT
TRBD2 TRBJ2-1 TRBV5-4 few CASSPQREGGEQFF TGTGCCAGCAGCCCTCAACGGGAGGGGGGTGAGCAGTTCTTC
TRBD2 TRBJ2-7 TRBV7-3 - CASSLVAGSGYEQYF TGTGCCAGCAGCTTAGTAGCGGGTAGTGGCTACGAGCAGTACTTC
- TRBJ2-7 TRBV15 few CATSRAPGGMGGSYEQYF TGTGCCACCAGCAGAGCCCCCGGGGGTATGGGAGGCTCCTACGAGCAGTACTTC
- TRBJ1-2 TRBV20-1 - CSARASNGYTF TGCAGTGCTAGAGCCTCTAATGGCTACACCTTC
TRBD1 TRBJ2-7 TRBV13 - CASSSRPGTGKYEQYF TGTGCCAGCAGCTCCCGTCCTGGGACAGGAAAGTACGAGCAGTACTTC
- TRBJ2-2 TRBV4-3 - CASNPGTGELFF TGCGCCAGCAACCCTGGGACCGGGGAGCTGTTTTTT
- TRBJ2-7 TRBV28 few CASRSTYEQYF TGTGCCAGCAGGTCAACCTACGAGCAGTACTTC